The 21 T cell receptor beta chains reported below all come from one sample, sequenced in a study of blood T cell repertoires in COVID-19. Sequencing used immunoSEQ multiplex PCR; TCRdb keeps in-frame clones, though not all of them. The sample lists over 400,000 clones; about 89% were seen once. The specimen sequenced was peripheral blood. These receptors were obtained from a woman aged 45 to 65 with COVID-19, enrolled during active disease.

The V call is TRBV19, the J call TRBJ2-1; a weak D match, TRBD1 (5 bases). This CDR3 contains 15 residues. The germline V gene encodes CDR1 LNHDA and CDR2 SQIVND (reference sequence). V was trimmed by 7 bases and J by 0 bases, leaving 13 bases between them. Written as DNA, the CDR3 is TGTGCCAGTACCCCAGGGCAGGGCTCCTACAATGAGCAGTTCTTC. This encodes CASTPGQGSYNEQFF.

The V call is TRBV2, the J call TRBJ1-5, with 9 bases fitting TRBD1. The J segment lost 5 bases and the V segment lost 9 bases, leaving 11 bases of the junction unmatched. The CDR3 is made up of 15 amino acids. Looked up from germline, CDR1 is SNHLY and CDR2 is FYNNEI. CDR3 in amino acids: CASVDRGHPDQPQHF. The CDR3 bases are TGTGCCAGTGTGGACAGGGGTCATCCCGATCAGCCCCAGCATTTT. The whole variable domain, filled in from reference TRBV2 and TRBJ1-5, reads EPEVTQTPSHQVTQMGQEVILRCVPISNHLYFYWYRQILGQKVEFLVSFYNNEISEKSEIFDDQFSVERPDGSNFTLKIRSTKLEDSAMYFCASVDRGHPDQPQHFGDGTRLSIL.

A few counts support this clone. This chain connects TRBV4-1 to TRBJ1-1; D might be TRBD1 (6 bases). The V end was cut by 8 bases, the J end by 0 bases, with 16 bases between. This CDR3 has 15 amino acids. Germline-derived CDR1 and CDR2 are MGHRA and YSYEKL. The CDR3 here is CASSREGGMNTEAFF. In DNA, the CDR3 is TGCGCCAGCTCCAGGGAGGGGGGGATGAACACTGAAGCTTTCTTT.

This sequence joins TRBV2 and TRBJ2-3; D is perhaps TRBD1 (5 bases). The CDR3 spans 13 residues. Trimming pared 8 bases from V and 1 base from J, leaving 10 bases between. Germline V gives CDR1 SNHLY, CDR2 FYNNEI. The CDR3 loop is CASQGIRTDTQYF. CDR3 sequence (DNA): TGTGCCAGCCAGGGAATTCGCACAGATACGCAGTATTTT.

The gene calls are TRBV23-1 and TRBJ1-6; D may be TRBD1 (5 bases). TRBV23-1 is an ORF, with its function uncertain. This CDR3 comprises 21 residues. With 0 bases removed from V and 1 base from J, the gap between germline ends came to 22 bases. The chain's CDR3 is CASSQSREGLRFGSYNSPLHF. CDR3 DNA sequence: TGCGCCAGCAGTCAATCGCGGGAGGGGCTGAGGTTCGGGTCCTATAATTCACCCCTCCACTTT.

Written as DNA, the CDR3 is TGTGCCAGCAGGCCAGTCTTGGTGGCTGGGGCCAACGTCCTGACTTTC. This gives the protein CASRPVLVAGANVLTF. J is TRBJ2-6 and V is TRBV11-2; D is unresolved. There are 16 residues in the CDR3. Germline V CDR1 and CDR2: SGHAT, FQNNGV. V lost 6 bases to trimming and J lost 2 bases, with 14 bases between them.

V usage is TRBV7-2 and J usage is TRBJ1-2; D unresolved. Germline V gene sequence: CDR1 SGHTA, CDR2 FQGNSA. The CDR3 extends over 14 amino acids. V gave up 3 bases and J gave up 6 bases, with 14 bases separating them. Here the CDR3 DNA reads TGTGCCAGCAGCTTCTATAGGACTGAGGATGGCTACACCTTC. Translation gives CASSFYRTEDGYTF.

The chain carries TRBV27 and TRBJ1-2, with a weak D call TRBD1 (6 bases). The CDR3 has 14 amino acids. The V end lost 0 bases, the J end lost 6 bases, and 11 bases lay between the germline ends. The germline V gene has CDR1 MNHEY and CDR2 SMNVEV (reference sequence). The CDR3 spells CASSLSGQRNGYTF. DNA of the CDR3: TGTGCCAGCAGTTTATCAGGACAGAGGAATGGCTACACCTTC.

This clone was counted at least ten times. V usage is TRBV30 and J usage is TRBJ2-7; 9 bases are a match to TRBD1. CDR1 is GTSNPN and CDR2 is SVGIG in the germline V gene (reference sequence). V trimming: 0 bases; J trimming: 5 bases; junction bases outside the gene matches: 2. The CDR3 runs 13 residues. The CDR3 nucleotides read TGTGCCTGGAGTGTACAGGGGGCTGACGAGCAGTACTTC. This translates into CAWSVQGADEQYF.

The chain employs TRBV4-1 and TRBJ2-3; TRBD2 might be the D (5 bases). V dropped 6 bases and J dropped 3 bases, with 7 bases sitting between them. The length of the CDR3 is 12 residues. CDR1 is MGHRA and CDR2 is YSYEKL in the germline V gene. The CDR3 bases are TGCGCCAGCAGTCCGGGGACAGATACGCAGTATTTT. Protein sequence: CASSPGTDTQYF.

This clone was observed at least ten times. The rearrangement joins TRBV7-2 to TRBJ2-7; D is uncertain. Germline V gene lookup returns CDR1 SGHTA and CDR2 FQGNSA. V lost 1 base and J lost 3, with 13 bases in between. This CDR3 spans 15 amino acids. CDR3 sequence (DNA): TGTGCCAGCAGCTTAGATCTTTTCCAGGACTACGAGCAGTACTTC. Translated, it gives CASSLDLFQDYEQYF.

This clone has just one count. The chain is built from TRBV6-6 and TRBJ1-3; D gene uncertain. Trimming left V 5 bases short and J 0 bases short, with 11 bases between. The germline gives CDR1 MNHNY, CDR2 SVGAGI (reference sequence). CDR3 length: 15 residues. CDR3 nucleotide sequence: TGTGCCAGCAGTCCTATCGGGAGCTCTGGAAACACCATATATTTT. Residues: CASSPIGSSGNTIYF.

The gene calls are TRBV27 and TRBJ2-3, with D hard to call. Trimming pared 3 bases from V and 4 bases from J, leaving 11 bases between. CDR3 length: 14 amino acids. Germline V gene data show CDR1 as MNHEY and CDR2 as SMNVEV (reference sequence). The DNA for the CDR3 is TGTGCCAGCAGTTTCAACCCGGCGGCAGATACGCAGTATTTT. Amino acids: CASSFNPAADTQYF.

The DNA for the CDR3 is TGCGCCAGCAGCTTGTATCAGGGGGCGATCGGGGCCAACGTCCTGACTTTC. Amino acids: CASSLYQGAIGANVLTF. The chain combines TRBV5-1 with TRBJ2-6, with 8 nucleotides matching TRBD1. CDR3 length: 17 amino acids. Germline values: CDR1 SGHRS, CDR2 YFSETQ. V trimming: 1 base; J trimming: 4 bases; junction bases outside the gene matches: 7.

The rearrangement joins TRBV7-9 to TRBJ1-2, with 8 bases identical to TRBD1. The V segment lost 1 base and the J segment 8 bases; nucleotides outside the gene matches: 12. Germline V gives CDR1 SEHNR, CDR2 FQNEAQ (reference sequence). This CDR3 has 16 amino acids. The chain's CDR3 is CASSLGAATGVGGYTF. Here the CDR3 DNA reads TGTGCCAGCAGCTTAGGGGCCGCGACAGGGGTAGGAGGCTACACCTTC.

V usage is TRBV28 and J usage is TRBJ1-6; 9 bases map to TRBD1. Trimming cost V 5 bases and J 10 bases; bases outside gene matches: 3. The CDR3 has 13 amino acids. Germline V gene sequence: CDR1 MDHEN, CDR2 SYDVKM. The CDR3 DNA reads TGTGCCAGCAGTCGACAGGGGGGATCACCCCTCCACTTT. Amino acids: CASSRQGGSPLHF. Based on the CDR3 plus reference TRBV28 and TRBJ1-6, the full variable domain is DVKVTQSSRYLVKRTGEKVFLECVQDMDHENMFWYRQDPGLGLRLIYFSYDVKMKEKGDIPEGYSVSREKKERFSLILESASTNQTSMYLCASSRQGGSPLHFGNGTRLTVT.

The chain joins TRBV28 to TRBJ1-1, with 9 positions matching TRBD1. Losses at the gene ends were 8 bases for V and 5 bases for J; bases not matched to a gene: 9. The CDR3 is 14 residues long. Per the germline V gene, CDR1 is MDHEN and CDR2 is SYDVKM. CDR3 amino acids: CASVHRGRRTEAFF. CDR3 DNA: TGTGCCAGCGTCCACAGGGGGCGGAGGACTGAAGCTTTCTTT.

The CDR3 here is CASSRSRGMVTEAFF. DNA of the CDR3: TGTGCCAGCAGCCGGTCCCGGGGAATGGTCACTGAAGCTTTCTTT. The chain couples TRBV11-2 to TRBJ1-1, with no clear D. The ends were cut back, 5 bases at V and 4 bases at J, with 17 bases in the middle. The CDR3 is 15 residues long. Germline lookup yields CDR1 SGHAT and CDR2 FQNNGV.

The rearrangement joins TRBV7-2 to TRBJ2-3; no reliable D call. Germline loops: CDR1 SGHTA, CDR2 FQGNSA. The CDR3 has 15 amino acids. Deletions cut 0 bases from V and 6 bases from J, with 13 bases between. CDR3 sequence: CASSLARFSRDTQYF. The CDR3 DNA sequence: TGTGCCAGCAGCTTAGCGCGTTTTAGTCGGGATACGCAGTATTTT.

DNA of the CDR3: TGTGCCAGCAGTGAAAGGGAGAATTCGAACACTGAAGCTTTCTTT. Its protein is CASSERENSNTEAFF. The rearrangement joins TRBV2 to TRBJ1-1, with D unclear. V dropped 2 bases and J dropped 1 base, with 11 bases sitting between them. This CDR3 region has 15 residues. Germline CDR1 and CDR2: SNHLY and FYNNEI. Complete variable domain (other parts from reference TRBV2 and TRBJ1-1): EPEVTQTPSHQVTQMGQEVILRCVPISNHLYFYWYRQILGQKVEFLVSFYNNEISEKSEIFDDQFSVERPDGSNFTLKIRSTKLEDSAMYFCASSERENSNTEAFFGQGTRLTVV.

The chain uses TRBV3-1 (or the pseudogene TRBV3-2) and TRBJ2-1, with D perhaps TRBD2 (7 bases). The V and J ends lost 0 bases and 9 bases respectively, with 18 bases between them. Germline V lookup: CDR1 LGHDT, CDR2 YNNKEL (reference sequence). The CDR3 loop spans 16 amino acids. In DNA, the CDR3 is TGTGCCAGCAGCCAAGATTATGTGGGGGGGCCGATTGAGCAGTTCTTC. The encoded protein is CASSQDYVGGPIEQFF.